The entry below describes one TCR beta chain. Sequenced by immunoSEQ multiplex PCR; TCRdb stores in-frame clones only, minus some. The repertoire holds about 130,000 clones, with 86% as singletons. The V end lost 2 bases, the J end lost 7 bases, and 12 bases lay between the germline ends. Germline CDR1 is GTSNPN and CDR2 is SVGIG (reference sequence). CDR3 length: 14 amino acids. The data belong to a study of blood T cell repertoires in COVID-19. The specimen sequenced was PBMCs or T cells enriched from blood (not recorded which). This TCR derives from a man in his forties or fifties who had recovered from COVID-19. The chain is built from TRBV30 and TRBJ1-6, with a tentative D call TRBD1 (6 bases). The CDR3 region has the DNA TGTGCCTGGAGTTTATCAGGGGTGAATTCACCCCTCCACTTT. Translating gives CAWSLSGVNSPLHF.